The entry below describes one TCR beta chain. Its antigen is not known. V lost 5 bases and J lost 0; bases outside the gene matches: 6. Germline CDR1 SNHLY, CDR2 FYNNEI. The CDR3 spans 16 residues. The repertoire was sequenced with immunoSEQ multiplex PCR; TCRdb's copy has only in-frame clones and lacks some. The sample gives 100,000 to 150,000 clones, about 89% of which show up once; approximately 1.5% is in the top ten. This sample is part of a study of T cell responses to AZD1222 COVID-19 vaccine. Study observations and caveats: Donors, mostly white British, included more females; clonal diversity was possibly underestimated. Nearly half of the spike-specific TCRs reportedly recognize variant regions that carry no mutations. Scientists sampled the repertoires only once the peak T cell response had passed.

Source: peripheral blood, taken on day 0 of AZD1222 vaccination. The receptor comes from an adult in good health. The chain has TRBV2 and TRBJ2-2, with TRBD1 identical over 7 bases. CDR3 coding DNA: TGTGCCAGCAGTACTCGACAGGGAACGAACACCGGGGAGCTGTTTTTT. Translation gives CASSTRQGTNTGELFF.